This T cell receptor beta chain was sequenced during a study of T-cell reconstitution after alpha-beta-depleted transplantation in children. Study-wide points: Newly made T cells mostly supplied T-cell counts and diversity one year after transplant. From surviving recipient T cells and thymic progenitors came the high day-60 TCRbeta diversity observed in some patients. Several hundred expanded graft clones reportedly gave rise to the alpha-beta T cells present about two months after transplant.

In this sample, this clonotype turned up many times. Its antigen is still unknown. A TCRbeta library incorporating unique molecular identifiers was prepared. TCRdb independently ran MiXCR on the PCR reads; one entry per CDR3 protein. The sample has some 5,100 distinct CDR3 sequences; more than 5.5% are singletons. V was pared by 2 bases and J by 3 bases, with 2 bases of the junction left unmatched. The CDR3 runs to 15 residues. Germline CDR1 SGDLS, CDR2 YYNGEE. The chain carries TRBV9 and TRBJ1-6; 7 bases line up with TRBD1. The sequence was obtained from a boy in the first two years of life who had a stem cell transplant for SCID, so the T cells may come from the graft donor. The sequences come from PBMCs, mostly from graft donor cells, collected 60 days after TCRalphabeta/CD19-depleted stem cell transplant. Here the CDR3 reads CASSVGQVYNSPLHF. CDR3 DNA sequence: TGTGCCAGCAGCGTCGGACAGGTCTATAATTCACCCCTCCACTTT.